A single sample gave rise to the 10 T cell receptor beta chains below, sequenced in a study of blood T cell repertoires in COVID-19. Assay: immunoSEQ multiplex PCR; the TCRdb copy retains only in-frame clones and omits some. The data contain some 180,000 clones, 65% to 85% of them singletons. The sequencing sample was made of peripheral blood. The source is a woman aged 40 to 50 with COVID-19, enrolled during active disease.

The rearrangement uses TRBV3-1 (or the pseudogene TRBV3-2) and TRBJ2-3; 7 nucleotides align to TRBD1. Losses at the gene ends were 0 bases for V and 4 bases for J; bases not matched to a gene: 4. Germline V gives CDR1 LGHDT, CDR2 YNNKEL (reference sequence). This CDR3 is 15 amino acids long. The CDR3 nucleotides are TGTGCCAGCAGCCAAGAGGACAGGTTACCAGATACGCAGTATTTT. Residues: CASSQEDRLPDTQYF.

The chain is built from TRBV7-8 and TRBJ1-6; no definite D call. The CDR3 runs to 14 residues. Trimming took off 4 bases at V and 3 bases at J, with 7 bases between the two ends. Germline CDR1 and CDR2: SGHVS and FQNEAQ. The CDR3 protein is CASSYSSYNSPLHF. As DNA, the CDR3 is TGTGCCAGCAGCTATTCTAGCTATAATTCACCCCTCCACTTT. Full variable domain (missing parts from reference TRBV7-8 and TRBJ1-6): GAGVSQSPRYKVAKRGQDVALRCDPISGHVSLFWYQQALGQGPEFLTYFQNEAQLDKSGLPSDRFFAERPEGSVSTLKIQRTQQEDSAVYLCASSYSSYNSPLHFGNGTRLTVT.

The DNA of the CDR3 is TGTGCCAGCAGTTTCTCGGGACAGGGAATCAAAAACATTCAGTACTTC. Translating gives CASSFSGQGIKNIQYF. The gene calls are TRBV6-6 and TRBJ2-4; 9 nucleotides line up with TRBD1. From germline, CDR1 is MNHNY and CDR2 SVGAGI (reference sequence). Losses at the gene ends were 4 bases for V and 3 bases for J; bases not matched to a gene: 7. CDR3 length equals 16 residues.

V gene TRBV28 combines with J gene TRBJ1-2, with D uncertain. The CDR3 sequence is 13 residues long. Germline CDR1 is MDHEN and CDR2 is SYDVKM. Trimming stripped 7 bases from V and 8 bases from J, with 17 bases between. DNA of the CDR3: TGTGCCAGCACCGCTCAACAGCTTCGGGGCTACACCTTC. Translated, it gives CASTAQQLRGYTF.

The chain couples TRBV19 to TRBJ1-5; 9 bases line up with TRBD1. With V trimmed by 5 bases and J by 8 bases, 22 bases remained unmatched. CDR1 and CDR2 (germline): LNHDA, SQIVND (reference sequence). The CDR3 loop spans 19 amino acids. The CDR3 coding sequence is TGTGCCAGTAGTGTCCGCCACTTGGGACAGGGAGGGGCTGTCGAGCCCCAGCATTTT. It translates to CASSVRHLGQGGAVEPQHF.

CDR3 residues: CASSLESSGSGELFF. In nucleotides, the CDR3 is TGCGCCAGCAGCTTGGAGTCTAGCGGGAGTGGGGAGCTGTTTTTT. This sequence joins TRBV5-1 and TRBJ2-2; TRBD2 matches 10 bases. Germline V lookup: CDR1 SGHRS, CDR2 YFSETQ. CDR3 length: 15 amino acids. The trim removed 0 bases at V and 8 bases at J, leaving 4 bases unmatched.

This sequence joins TRBV5-8 and TRBJ1-3, with TRBD1 as a possible D gene (6 bases). This CDR3 is 17 amino acids long. In germline, CDR1 is SGHTS, CDR2 YDEGEE. V was pared by 0 bases and J by 0 bases, with 13 bases between. In nucleotides, the CDR3 is TGTGCCAGCAGCTTGGTGGACAGCCCGACCTCTGGAAACACCATATATTTT. Translation gives CASSLVDSPTSGNTIYF.

The genes are TRBV28 and TRBJ2-2, with D possibly TRBD2 on 6 matching bases. The length of the CDR3 is 16 residues. Trimming removed 0 bases from V and 5 bases from J, with 13 bases in between. Germline V gene sequence: CDR1 MDHEN, CDR2 SYDVKM. The CDR3 is CASSLWEGLGTGELFF. The CDR3 coding sequence is TGTGCCAGCAGTTTATGGGAGGGCCTAGGGACCGGGGAGCTGTTTTTT.

V usage is TRBV4-1 and J usage is TRBJ1-1, with a weak D call TRBD1 (5 bases). Trimming removed 1 base from V and 10 bases from J, with 16 bases in between. Germline CDR1 MGHRA, CDR2 YSYEKL. The CDR3 is 14 residues long. The CDR3 bases are TGCGCCAGCAGCCAAGTATCCAGGGTTGAGTTAGCTTTCTTT. This sequence encodes CASSQVSRVELAFF.

This clone was counted a single time. The chain recombines TRBV24-1 with TRBJ2-2, with TRBD1 identical over 7 bases. Per germline, CDR1 KGHDR and CDR2 SFDVKD. Losses at the gene ends were 3 bases for V and 6 bases for J; bases not matched to a gene: 15. The CDR3 is 18 amino acids. CDR3 DNA: TGTGCCACCAGTGATCGGACGGGACAGACTGCCCATCCCGGGGAGCTGTTTTTT. It specifies CATSDRTGQTAHPGELFF.